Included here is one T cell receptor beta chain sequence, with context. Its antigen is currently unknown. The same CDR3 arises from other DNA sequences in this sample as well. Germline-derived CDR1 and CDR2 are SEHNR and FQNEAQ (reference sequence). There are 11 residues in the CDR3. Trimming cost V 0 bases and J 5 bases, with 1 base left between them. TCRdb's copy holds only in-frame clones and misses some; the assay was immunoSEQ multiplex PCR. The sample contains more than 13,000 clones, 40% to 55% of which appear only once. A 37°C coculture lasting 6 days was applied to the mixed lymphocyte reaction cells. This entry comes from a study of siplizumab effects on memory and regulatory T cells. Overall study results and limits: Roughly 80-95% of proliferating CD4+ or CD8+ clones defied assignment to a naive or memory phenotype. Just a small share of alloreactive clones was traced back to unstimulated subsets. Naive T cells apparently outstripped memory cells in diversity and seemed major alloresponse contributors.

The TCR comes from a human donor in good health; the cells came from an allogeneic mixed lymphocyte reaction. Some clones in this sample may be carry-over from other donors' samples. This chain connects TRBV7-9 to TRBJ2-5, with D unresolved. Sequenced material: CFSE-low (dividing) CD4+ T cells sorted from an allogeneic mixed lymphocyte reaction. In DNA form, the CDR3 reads TGTGCCAGCAGCTTAGCCGAGACCCAGTACTTC. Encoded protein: CASSLAETQYF.